Listed below are T cell receptor beta chains from one sample, sequenced in a study of cytomegalovirus exposure and HLA in healthy donors. Using immunoSEQ multiplex PCR, the repertoire was profiled, and TCRdb retains in-frame clones only, with some absent. The table lists about 98,000 clones, around 60% of them singletons, with around 4.8% in the top ten. Input material: PBMCs. These TCRs come from a human donor in good health. Each CDR3 is given with its conserved first and last residue. Each record gives: V gene, clone size, D gene, J gene, CDR3 DNA, CDR3 protein. The D gene is left open where the match is weak. Expanded clones get a size class; other rows say once, few or many, or leave the size out.

TRBV4-1	NA	NA	TRBJ2-3	TGCGCCAGCAGCCAGACTCGTTCAGATACGCAGTATTTT	CASSQTRSDTQYF
TRBV4-1	NA	NA	TRBJ2-7	TGCGCCAGCAGCCCTAGGGGTACCTACGGGCAGTACTTC	CASSPRGTYGQYF
TRBV28	NA	TRBD2	TRBJ2-2	TGTGCCAGCAGTTCCCCAGCGTCCCTAGCGGGAGAGGATACCGGGGAGCTGTTTTTT	CASSSPASLAGEDTGELFF
TRBV4-1	NA	NA	TRBJ1-1	TGCGCCAGCACCGCAGGGGTGGGCACTGAAGCTTTCTTT	CASTAGVGTEAFF
TRBV6-1	NA	NA	TRBJ2-7	TGTGCCAGCAGTGCTTCAGTCTACGAGCAGTACTTC	CASSASVYEQYF
TRBV5-1	NA	NA	TRBJ2-5	TGCGCCAGCAGCTTGGGGGGGGACCAAGAGACCCAGTACTTC	CASSLGGDQETQYF
TRBV6-6	few	NA	TRBJ1-5	TGTGCCAGCACAAACAGGGGCAATCAGCCCCAGCATTTT	CASTNRGNQPQHF
TRBV7-9	once	TRBD2	TRBJ2-7	TGTGCCAGCAGCTTAGGTAGCGGGAGATTCTACGAGCAGTACTTC	CASSLGSGRFYEQYF
TRBV29-1	few	TRBD1	TRBJ1-1	TGCAGCGTTGTAAAGGACAGGGGGAACACTGAAGCTTTCTTT	CSVVKDRGNTEAFF
TRBV27	NA	NA	TRBJ2-7	TGTGCCAGCAGTTTGCAGGATGACTACGAGCAGTACTTC	CASSLQDDYEQYF
TRBV6-6	few	TRBD2	TRBJ2-5	TGTGCCAGCACCGAGGGACTAGCGGGAAGAGAGACCCAGTACTTC	CASTEGLAGRETQYF
TRBV14	NA	NA	TRBJ2-1	TGTGCCAGCAGCCAAGGGATCGGGGTGCTCGATTACAATGAGCAGTTCTTC	CASSQGIGVLDYNEQFF
TRBV4-1	few	TRBD2	TRBJ2-5	TGCGCCAGCAGCCAAGTTGACCGGACTAGGGAGACCCAGTACTTC	CASSQVDRTRETQYF
TRBV19	NA	TRBD1	TRBJ2-2	TGTGCCAGTAGACCGACCGGGACAGGGAACACCGGGGAGCTGTTTTTT	CASRPTGTGNTGELFF
TRBV14	NA	TRBD1	TRBJ1-3	TGTGCCAGCAGTCGCATACCCAGGGGGACTGGAAACACCATATATTTT	CASSRIPRGTGNTIYF
TRBV2	NA	NA	TRBJ1-5	TGTGCCAGCAGTGAAAGATGGCTTAGCAATCAGCCCCAGCATTTT	CASSERWLSNQPQHF
TRBV7-2	once	NA	TRBJ2-2	TGTGCCAGCAGCCAACAGCGGGTCTCGAGCACCGGGGAGCTGTTTTTT	CASSQQRVSSTGELFF
TRBV5-1	NA	TRBD2	TRBJ2-5	TGCGCCAGCAGCTACGGACTAGCGGGAGCTGTACGGGAGACCCAGTACTTC	CASSYGLAGAVRETQYF
TRBV6-1	few	NA	TRBJ1-1	TGTGCCAGCATCCGACAGGCGAGGAACACTGAAGCTTTCTTT	CASIRQARNTEAFF
TRBV6-5	NA	TRBD2	TRBJ2-7	TGTGCCAGCAGTTACTTAGCGGGGTCCAACGAGCAGTACTTC	CASSYLAGSNEQYF